The text below deals with one TCR beta chain. This entry belongs to a study of Ad26.COV2.S vaccination and SARS-CoV-2 variants. Measured with immunoSEQ multiplex PCR; TCRdb has only the in-frame clones, and not every one. Altogether around 320,000 clones are present, over 75% being singletons, with the ten largest covering roughly 3.1%. Treatment denoted: over 15 received Ad26.COV2.S at low or high dose, single or two shots; a few received placebo; per-sample allocation not given. Specimen acquisition occurred on day 63 following the initial vaccine or placebo injection. The material sequenced was peripheral blood, taken in a trial of Ad26.COV2.S vaccine versus placebo. This receptor was taken from a person aged 18-65 years who received the Ad26.COV2.S COVID-19 vaccine or a placebo.

As DNA, the CDR3 is TGTGCCAGCAGCCCCGGGGAGTTCTACGAGCAGTACTTC. Translation: CASSPGEFYEQYF. The gene calls are TRBV13 and TRBJ2-7; D is possibly TRBD2 (5 bases). Trimming stripped 5 bases from V and 3 bases from J, with 11 bases between. CDR1 and CDR2 from the germline V gene are PRHDT and FYEKMQ (reference sequence). This CDR3 contains 13 residues.